The 28 T cell receptor beta chains below were found in one sample sequenced in a study of cytomegalovirus exposure and HLA in healthy donors. Clones were read by immunoSEQ multiplex PCR, and TCRdb kept only the in-frame ones, dropping some. The sample has 230,000 or so clones, around 88% seen once; the top ten hold 2.5% to 3.5%. The specimen sequenced was PBMCs. The receptor set was obtained from a young woman in good health and CMV-seronegative.

The chain joins TRBV28 to TRBJ1-5; D unresolved. V lost 6 bases and J 7 bases, leaving 16 bases between the germline ends. The length of the CDR3 is 14 residues. CDR1 is MDHEN, CDR2 SYDVKM, per germline. CDR3 residues: CASRAGDRIQPQHF. The CDR3 coding sequence is TGTGCCAGCAGGGCGGGCGACCGGATCCAGCCCCAGCATTTT. The whole variable domain, remainder taken from reference TRBV28 and TRBJ1-5, is DVKVTQSSRYLVKRTGEKVFLECVQDMDHENMFWYRQDPGLGLRLIYFSYDVKMKEKGDIPEGYSVSREKKERFSLILESASTNQTSMYLCASRAGDRIQPQHFGDGTRLSIL.

The V gene is TRBV28, the J gene TRBJ2-7; 8 bases map to TRBD1. J gave up 9 bases and V 6 bases, and 7 bases lay outside the gene matches. The CDR3 loop spans 12 amino acids. Germline CDR1 is MDHEN and CDR2 is SYDVKM. CDR3 DNA: TGTGCCAGCAGCCTAGGGACAGGACCGCAGTACTTC. Amino acids: CASSLGTGPQYF.

This clone turned up a few times. The chain recombines TRBV28 with TRBJ2-7, with D unclear. Trimming removed 3 bases at V and 6 bases at J, with 6 bases between. From germline, CDR1 is MDHEN and CDR2 SYDVKM. CDR3 length equals 11 residues. The CDR3 reads CASSLGAEQYF. The DNA for the CDR3 is TGTGCCAGCAGTTTGGGCGCCGAGCAGTACTTC.

The J gene is TRBJ2-3, the V gene TRBV6-1; D is perhaps TRBD1 (6 bases). The germline V gene encodes CDR1 MNHNS and CDR2 SASEGT. Trimming took 3 bases from V and 1 from J, leaving 14 bases between them. CDR3 size: 16 residues. CDR3 sequence reads: CASSDMTGLGTDTQYF. CDR3 sequence (DNA): TGTGCCAGCAGTGATATGACAGGCCTAGGCACAGATACGCAGTATTTT.

The V and J genes are TRBV5-1 and TRBJ2-3, with D possibly TRBD2 on 7 matching bases. V gave up 4 bases and J gave up 4 bases, with 13 bases separating them. Germline V CDR1 and CDR2: SGHRS, YFSETQ. The CDR3 spans 14 residues. This CDR3 is CASSVGGRADTQYF. For the CDR3, the DNA is TGCGCCAGCAGCGTCGGGGGGCGCGCAGATACGCAGTATTTT.

On this clone itself: The junction departs from germline at one end; a sequencing error may be responsible. The gene calls are TRBV7-7 and TRBJ2-2; 7 bases fit TRBD1. This CDR3 region has 16 residues. Germline V gene data show CDR1 as SSHAT and CDR2 as FNYEAQ (reference sequence). The CDR3 DNA follows: TGTGCTAGCAGAGCTACAGGGGCGCCTGAGAACGGGGAGCTGTTTTTT. Protein product: CASRATGAPENGELFF.

The genes are TRBV7-2 and TRBJ1-2; weak D call: TRBD1 (5 bases). V lost 0 bases and J lost 8, with 16 bases in between. The CDR3 is made up of 15 amino acids. Germline V gene lookup returns CDR1 SGHTA and CDR2 FQGNSA. As DNA, the CDR3 is TGTGCCAGCAGCTTAGCGGTCAGGGTTCCTAGGGGCTACACCTTC. Its protein is CASSLAVRVPRGYTF.

The chain recombines TRBV28 with TRBJ2-2; D uncertain. Germline CDR1 is MDHEN and CDR2 is SYDVKM. Trimming took off 1 base at V and 9 bases at J, with 9 bases between the two ends. The CDR3 covers 13 residues. CDR3 protein: CASSLSSRRELFF. The CDR3 DNA reads TGTGCCAGCAGTTTATCTAGTCGCCGGGAGCTGTTTTTT.

The gene calls are TRBV11-3 and TRBJ1-1; D is unresolved. V was trimmed by 5 bases and J by 5 bases, leaving 12 bases between them. The germline V gene has CDR1 SGHNT and CDR2 YENEEA. The length of the CDR3 is 13 residues. CDR3 region: CASSLAPVTEAFF. The CDR3 region has the DNA TGTGCCAGCAGCCTAGCTCCGGTGACTGAAGCTTTCTTT.

This clone was counted only a few times. The chain is built from TRBV2 and TRBJ2-1; 8 nucleotides align to TRBD2. Per germline, CDR1 SNHLY and CDR2 FYNNEI. This CDR3 region has 16 residues. V dropped 5 bases and J dropped 3; count of bases not matched to a gene: 9. The CDR3 region is CASSSERGLVYNEQFF. As DNA, the CDR3 is TGTGCCAGCAGTTCCGAGCGGGGACTAGTCTACAATGAGCAGTTCTTC.

The chain employs TRBV27 and TRBJ1-5; 11 bases are a match to TRBD1. This CDR3 contains 15 residues. CDR1 is MNHEY, CDR2 SMNVEV, per germline (reference sequence). V shed 4 bases, J shed 6 bases, and the junction held 5 bases outside the gene matches. The CDR3 here is CASSSQGTGGQPQHF. DNA of the CDR3: TGTGCCAGCAGTTCGCAAGGGACAGGGGGTCAGCCCCAGCATTTT.

V gene TRBV6-1 combines with J gene TRBJ2-1; 12 bases are shared with TRBD1. The CDR3 is 14 residues long. The ends lost 6 bases at V and 9 bases at J; junction bases unmatched: 6. The germline gives CDR1 MNHNS, CDR2 SASEGT. The CDR3 coding sequence is TGTGCCAGCAGGGGGACAGGGGGCTTTGGTGAGCAGTTCTTC. Translation: CASRGTGGFGEQFF.

The chain links TRBV6-1 to TRBJ2-7, with TRBD2 identical over 11 bases. The V gene's germline CDR1 is MNHNS and CDR2 SASEGT. Germline trimming cut 7 bases from V and 4 bases from J; bases unmatched to any gene: 9. This CDR3 contains 15 residues. The CDR3 protein is CASIVSGRVLYEQYF. The DNA of the CDR3 is TGTGCCAGCATCGTTAGCGGGAGGGTTCTGTACGAGCAGTACTTC.

The chain couples TRBV7-8 to TRBJ2-7, with TRBD1 matching over 10 bases. CDR3 length: 14 residues. The J segment lost 4 bases and the V segment lost 5 bases, leaving 5 bases of the junction unmatched. Germline V lookup: CDR1 SGHVS, CDR2 FQNEAQ. This chain's CDR3 is CASSLGQGDYEQYF. CDR3 bases: TGTGCCAGCAGCCTTGGACAGGGGGATTACGAGCAGTACTTC.

The chain recombines TRBV7-2 with TRBJ1-1; 8 bases match TRBD1. Losses at the gene ends were 1 base for V and 8 bases for J; bases not matched to a gene: 6. This CDR3 contains 14 residues. Germline lookup yields CDR1 SGHTA and CDR2 FQGNSA. CDR3 loop: CASSLEGTGREAFF. CDR3 sequence (DNA): TGTGCCAGCAGCTTAGAGGGGACAGGCCGCGAAGCTTTCTTT.

The gene calls are TRBV7-8 and TRBJ2-2; TRBD2 matches 11 bases. V dropped 0 bases and J dropped 5; count of bases not matched to a gene: 8. The CDR3 consists of 18 residues. Per the germline V gene, CDR1 is SGHVS and CDR2 is FQNEAQ. The CDR3 loop is CASSLAQTSGSRTGELFF. CDR3 nucleotide sequence: TGTGCCAGCAGCTTAGCGCAAACTAGCGGGAGTAGGACCGGGGAGCTGTTTTTT. The full variable domain, completed using reference TRBV7-8 and TRBJ2-2, is GAGVSQSPRYKVAKRGQDVALRCDPISGHVSLFWYQQALGQGPEFLTYFQNEAQLDKSGLPSDRFFAERPEGSVSTLKIQRTQQEDSAVYLCASSLAQTSGSRTGELFFGEGSRLTVL.

V usage is TRBV5-4 and J usage is TRBJ1-1; 8 bases line up with TRBD1. With V trimmed by 4 bases and J by 5 bases, 10 bases remained unmatched. Germline V gene data show CDR1 as SGHNT and CDR2 as YYREEE (reference sequence). This CDR3 comprises 15 residues. The CDR3 loop is CASSINPGQATEAFF. The CDR3 coding sequence is TGTGCCAGCAGCATAAATCCGGGACAGGCAACTGAAGCTTTCTTT.

The rearrangement links TRBV12-5 to TRBJ2-3; TRBD2 matches 7 bases. CDR1 is LGHNT and CDR2 is FRNRAP in the germline V gene. With 1 base clipped from V and 2 bases from J, the junction kept 3 bases outside the gene matches. The CDR3 loop spans 15 amino acids. For the CDR3, the DNA is TGTGCTAGTGGTTTGGACCGGGGGGACACAGATACGCAGTATTTT. This encodes CASGLDRGDTDTQYF.

The genes are TRBV2 and TRBJ2-1, with TRBD2 as a possible D gene (6 bases). Germline lookup yields CDR1 SNHLY and CDR2 FYNNEI. With 10 bases removed from V and 7 bases from J, the gap between germline ends came to 17 bases. This CDR3 is 13 amino acids long. The chain's CDR3 is CATEDYQKNEQFF. As DNA, the CDR3 is TGTGCCACCGAGGACTACCAAAAAAATGAGCAGTTCTTC.

The J gene is TRBJ2-7, the V gene TRBV7-2; D is possibly TRBD1 (5 bases). V lost 4 bases and J 6 bases, leaving 13 bases between the germline ends. CDR1 is SGHTA and CDR2 is FQGNSA in the germline V gene. The length of the CDR3 is 13 residues. CDR3 nucleotides: TGTGCCAGCAGCTCCGGACATCCCGGCGAGCAGTACTTC. Translated: CASSSGHPGEQYF.

V and J are TRBV6-5 and TRBJ2-1; D gene unclear. This CDR3 has 12 amino acids. From germline, CDR1 is MNHEY and CDR2 SVGAGI. V was shortened by 7 bases and J by 3 bases, with 7 bases between the two germline ends. The CDR3 loop reads CASTSDYNEQFF. The DNA for the CDR3 is TGTGCCAGCACCAGCGACTACAATGAGCAGTTCTTC.

The rearrangement joins TRBV7-9 to TRBJ2-1, with D possibly being TRBD1 (6 bases). Germline CDR1 and CDR2: SEHNR and FQNEAQ (reference sequence). The CDR3 has 16 amino acids. The germline V and J ends were trimmed by 1 base and 9 bases, with 19 bases remaining between them. The CDR3 DNA reads as TGTGCCAGCAGCTTAGTTGAGGGGGTACCCAGGGGTGAGCAGTTCTTC. Translating gives CASSLVEGVPRGEQFF.

This chain uses TRBV5-8 with TRBJ1-5, with 11 bases identical to TRBD1. V trimming: 4 bases; J trimming: 5 bases; junction bases outside the gene matches: 8. Looked up from germline, CDR1 is SGHTS and CDR2 is YDEGEE. The CDR3 consists of 16 residues. CDR3 region: CASSAGTGGAYQPQHF. CDR3 sequence (DNA): TGTGCCAGCAGCGCCGGGACAGGGGGAGCTTATCAGCCCCAGCATTTT.

This clone was counted once. This rearrangement joins TRBV15 to TRBJ1-2, with TRBD1 matching 7 bases. Trimming cost V 3 bases and J 2 bases; bases outside gene matches: 3. Germline V lookup: CDR1 LNHNV, CDR2 YYDKDF (reference sequence). This CDR3 comprises 14 residues. This CDR3 is CATSRPGQNYGYTF. The CDR3 DNA is TGTGCCACCAGCAGGCCGGGACAGAACTATGGCTACACCTTC.

The V and J genes are TRBV6-1 and TRBJ2-1; D unclear. Germline loops: CDR1 MNHNS, CDR2 SASEGT. CDR3 length: 14 amino acids. V shed 2 bases and J shed 8 bases, with 13 bases lying between them. The CDR3 is CASSENGVSDEQFF. The CDR3 DNA is TGTGCCAGCAGTGAAAACGGAGTCAGCGATGAGCAGTTCTTC.

This chain joins TRBV6-1 and TRBJ1-2; D is unclear. Looked up from germline, CDR1 is MNHNS and CDR2 is SASEGT. Trimming took 3 bases from V and 1 from J, leaving 15 bases between them. CDR3 size: 16 residues. Written as DNA, the CDR3 is TGTGCCAGCAGTGATTCCGTAAGAGGGATTAACTATGGCTACACCTTC. Its translation is CASSDSVRGINYGYTF.

The genes are TRBV28 and TRBJ1-5, with 9 bases lining up with TRBD1. The CDR3 totals 15 residues. Germline assignment: CDR1 MDHEN and CDR2 SYDVKM. The V and J ends lost 3 bases and 10 bases, in that order; junction bases with no gene match: 10. The CDR3: CASSLDRGAGEPQHF. In DNA, the CDR3 is TGTGCCAGCAGTTTGGACAGGGGTGCAGGGGAACCCCAGCATTTT.

The CDR3 DNA reads as TGTGCCAGCAGTGTGGAGGGGAGCGACGAGCAGTACTTC. The encoded protein is CASSVEGSDEQYF. The chain recombines TRBV2 with TRBJ2-7; perhaps TRBD2 as D (6 bases). Germline V gene data show CDR1 as SNHLY and CDR2 as FYNNEI. Between the trimmed V and J ends, which lost 4 bases and 5 bases, there was a span of 12 bases. The CDR3 loop spans 13 amino acids.